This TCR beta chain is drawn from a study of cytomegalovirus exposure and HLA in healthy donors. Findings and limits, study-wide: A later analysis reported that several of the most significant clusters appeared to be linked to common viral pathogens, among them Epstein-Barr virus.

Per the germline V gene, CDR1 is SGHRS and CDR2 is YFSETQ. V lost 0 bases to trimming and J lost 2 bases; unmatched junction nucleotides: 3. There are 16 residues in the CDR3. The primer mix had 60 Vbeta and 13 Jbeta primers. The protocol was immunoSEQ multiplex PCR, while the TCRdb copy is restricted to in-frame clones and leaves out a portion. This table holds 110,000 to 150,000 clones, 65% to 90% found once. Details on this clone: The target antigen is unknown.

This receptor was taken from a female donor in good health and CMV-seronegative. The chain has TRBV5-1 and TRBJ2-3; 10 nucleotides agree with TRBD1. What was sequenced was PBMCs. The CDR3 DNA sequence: TGCGCCAGCAGCTTGGACGGACAGGGGGTCACAGATACGCAGTATTTT. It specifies CASSLDGQGVTDTQYF.